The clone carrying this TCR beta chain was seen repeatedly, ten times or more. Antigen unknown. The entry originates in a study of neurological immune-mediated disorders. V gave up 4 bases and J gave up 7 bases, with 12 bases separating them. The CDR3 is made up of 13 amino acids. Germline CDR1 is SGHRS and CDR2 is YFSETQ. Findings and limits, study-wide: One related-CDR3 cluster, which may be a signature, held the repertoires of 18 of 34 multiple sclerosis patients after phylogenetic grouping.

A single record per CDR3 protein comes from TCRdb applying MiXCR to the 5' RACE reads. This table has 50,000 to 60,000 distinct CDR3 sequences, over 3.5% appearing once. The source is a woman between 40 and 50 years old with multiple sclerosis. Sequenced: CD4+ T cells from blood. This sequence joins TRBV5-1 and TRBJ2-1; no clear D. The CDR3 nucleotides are TGCGCCAGCAGCCTGATACCTGGGAATGAGCAGTTCTTC. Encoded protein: CASSLIPGNEQFF.